Given below is one TCR beta chain in context. What it binds is not known. The same CDR3 can be traced to other DNA sequences in this sample. Trimming removed 2 bases from V and 4 bases from J; junction bases left unmatched: 0. The CDR3 spans 12 residues. Germline values: CDR1 GTSNPN, CDR2 SVGIG (reference sequence). The PCR was carried out with 60 Vbeta primers and 13 Jbeta primers. Assay: immunoSEQ multiplex PCR; the TCRdb copy retains only in-frame clones and omits some. The table records around 200,000 clones, 60% to 80% of them present only once. This sample was included in a study of cytomegalovirus exposure and HLA in healthy donors. Study-wide findings and caveats: Sequencing likely produced, as an artifact, a cluster of highly shared sequence variants.

Specimen: PBMCs. This sequence originates from a man younger than 35 in good health and CMV-seronegative. This chain joins TRBV30 and TRBJ1-2, with 8 bases identical to TRBD1. The CDR3 reads CAWSTGGYGYTF. CDR3 nucleotides: TGTGCCTGGAGTACAGGGGGCTATGGCTACACCTTC.